This T cell receptor (beta chain) was captured by sequencing in a study of T cells in Graves' hyperthyroidism and ophthalmopathy. It was RNA transcripts that yielded the amplified TCR beta CDR3 regions. The HTBI primer set served for first-round RT-PCR of the TCR CDR3. TCRdb analysed the multiplex PCR reads with MiXCR anew, one entry per CDR3 protein. The sample shows fewer than 400,000 distinct CDR3 sequences, over 12% of them seen only once. To note about this clonotype: Its target is unknown.

Study results and limitations: Also found in blood were most expanded thyroid clonotypes above 0.001.

Input material: blood. The sequence was collected from a man in his forties or fifties with Graves' ophthalmopathy.

Here the CDR3 DNA reads TGTGCCAGCAGCGTATCGGTAGCGAATAATGAAAAACTGTTTTTT. It is translated as CASSVSVANNEKLFF. This chain connects TRBV9 to TRBJ1-4; D gene ambiguous. Trimming took off 1 base at V and 4 bases at J, with 11 bases between the two ends. Germline lookup yields CDR1 SGDLS and CDR2 YYNGEE. CDR3 length: 15 residues.